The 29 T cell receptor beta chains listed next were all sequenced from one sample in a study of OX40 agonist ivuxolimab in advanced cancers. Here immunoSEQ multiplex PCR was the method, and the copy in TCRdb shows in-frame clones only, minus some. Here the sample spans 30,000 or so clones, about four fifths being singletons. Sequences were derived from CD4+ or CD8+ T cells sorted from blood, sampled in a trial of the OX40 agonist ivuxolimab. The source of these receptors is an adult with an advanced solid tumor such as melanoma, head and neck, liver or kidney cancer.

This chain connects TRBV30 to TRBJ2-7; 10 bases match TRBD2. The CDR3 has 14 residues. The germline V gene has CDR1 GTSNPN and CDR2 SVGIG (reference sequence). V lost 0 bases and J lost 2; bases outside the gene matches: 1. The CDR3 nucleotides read TGTGCCTGGAGTGTAGCGGGAGGGCCCTACGAGCAGTACTTC. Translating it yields CAWSVAGGPYEQYF.

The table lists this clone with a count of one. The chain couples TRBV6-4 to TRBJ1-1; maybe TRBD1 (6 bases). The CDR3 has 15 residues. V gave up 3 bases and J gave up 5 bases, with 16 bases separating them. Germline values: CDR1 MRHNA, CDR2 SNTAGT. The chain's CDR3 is CASSESPGEGTEAFF. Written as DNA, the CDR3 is TGTGCCAGCAGTGAATCCCCAGGGGAGGGGACTGAAGCTTTCTTT.

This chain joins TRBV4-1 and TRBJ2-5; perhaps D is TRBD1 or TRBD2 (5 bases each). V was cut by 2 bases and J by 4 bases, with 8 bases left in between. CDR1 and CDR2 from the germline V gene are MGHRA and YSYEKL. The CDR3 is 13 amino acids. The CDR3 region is CASSQWDGETQYF. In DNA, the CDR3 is TGCGCCAGCAGCCAATGGGACGGAGAGACCCAGTACTTC.

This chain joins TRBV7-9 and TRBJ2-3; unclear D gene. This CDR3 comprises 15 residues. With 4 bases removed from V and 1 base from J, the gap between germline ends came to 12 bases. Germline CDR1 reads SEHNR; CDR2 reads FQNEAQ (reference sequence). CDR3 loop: CASSSKLAGTDTQYF. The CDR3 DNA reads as TGTGCCAGCAGCTCAAAATTAGCTGGCACAGATACGCAGTATTTT.

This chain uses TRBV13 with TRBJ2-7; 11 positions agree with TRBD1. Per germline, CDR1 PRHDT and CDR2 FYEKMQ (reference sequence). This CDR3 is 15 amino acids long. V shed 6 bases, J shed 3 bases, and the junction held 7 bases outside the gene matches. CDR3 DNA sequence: TGTGCCAGCAGTTACTCCGGGACAGGGGGCTACGAGCAGTACTTC. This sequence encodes CASSYSGTGGYEQYF.

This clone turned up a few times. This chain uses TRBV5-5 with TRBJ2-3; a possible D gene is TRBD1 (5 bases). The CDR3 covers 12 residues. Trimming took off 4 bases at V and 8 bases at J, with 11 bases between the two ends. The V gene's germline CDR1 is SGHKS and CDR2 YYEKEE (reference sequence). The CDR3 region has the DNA TGTGCCAGCAGCCCAGGGTACGGTACGCAGTATTTT. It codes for CASSPGYGTQYF.

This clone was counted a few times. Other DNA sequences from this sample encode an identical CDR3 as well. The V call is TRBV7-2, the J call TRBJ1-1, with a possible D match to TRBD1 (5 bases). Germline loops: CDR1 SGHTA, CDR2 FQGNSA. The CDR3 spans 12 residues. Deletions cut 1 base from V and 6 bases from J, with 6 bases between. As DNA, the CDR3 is TGTGCCAGCAGCTTAGGGGGCGCTGAAGCTTTCTTT. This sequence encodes CASSLGGAEAFF.

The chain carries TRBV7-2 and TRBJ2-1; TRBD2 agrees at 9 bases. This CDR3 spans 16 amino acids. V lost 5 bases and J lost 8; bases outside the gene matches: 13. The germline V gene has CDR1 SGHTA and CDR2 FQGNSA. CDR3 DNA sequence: TGTGCCAGCAGCCCACGGGGGAGCGGGGGGAGGGATGAGCAGTTCTTC. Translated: CASSPRGSGGRDEQFF.

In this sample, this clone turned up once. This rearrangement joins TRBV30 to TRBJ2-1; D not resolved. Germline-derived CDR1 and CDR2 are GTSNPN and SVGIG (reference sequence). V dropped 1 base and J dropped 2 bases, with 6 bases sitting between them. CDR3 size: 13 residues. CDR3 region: CAWSGSTYNEQFF. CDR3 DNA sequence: TGTGCCTGGAGTGGGAGCACCTACAATGAGCAGTTCTTC. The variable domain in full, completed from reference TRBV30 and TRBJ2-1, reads SQTIHQWPATLVQPVGSPLSLECTVEGTSNPNLYWYRQAAGRGLQLLFYSVGIGQISSEVPQNLSASRPQDRQFILSSKKLLLSDSGFYLCAWSGSTYNEQFFGPGTRLTVL.

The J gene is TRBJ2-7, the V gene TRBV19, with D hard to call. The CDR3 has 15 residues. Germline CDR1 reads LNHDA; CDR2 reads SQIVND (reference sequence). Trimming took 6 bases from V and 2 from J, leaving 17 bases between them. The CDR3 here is CASSPGPDTAYEQYF. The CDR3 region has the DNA TGTGCCAGTAGCCCTGGGCCTGACACAGCCTACGAGCAGTACTTC.

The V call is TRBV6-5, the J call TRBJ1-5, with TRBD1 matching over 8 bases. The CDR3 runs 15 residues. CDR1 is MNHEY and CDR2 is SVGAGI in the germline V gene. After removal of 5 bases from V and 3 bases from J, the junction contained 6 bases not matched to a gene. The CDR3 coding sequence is TGTGCCAGCAGTCTCCGGGACAGGACCAATCAGCCCCAGCATTTT. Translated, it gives CASSLRDRTNQPQHF.

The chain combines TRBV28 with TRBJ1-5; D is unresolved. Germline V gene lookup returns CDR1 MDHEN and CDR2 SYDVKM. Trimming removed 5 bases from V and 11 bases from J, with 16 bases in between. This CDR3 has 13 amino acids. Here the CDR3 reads CASSNYRVRSQHF. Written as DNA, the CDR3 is TGTGCCAGCAGTAACTACCGCGTCAGGTCCCAGCATTTT.

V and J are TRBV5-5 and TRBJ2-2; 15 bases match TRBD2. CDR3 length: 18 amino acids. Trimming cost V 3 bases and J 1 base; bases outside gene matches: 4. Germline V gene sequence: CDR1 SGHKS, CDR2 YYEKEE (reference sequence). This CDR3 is CASSSGLAGGENTGELFF. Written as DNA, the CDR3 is TGTGCCAGCAGCTCAGGACTAGCGGGAGGGGAGAACACCGGGGAGCTGTTTTTT.

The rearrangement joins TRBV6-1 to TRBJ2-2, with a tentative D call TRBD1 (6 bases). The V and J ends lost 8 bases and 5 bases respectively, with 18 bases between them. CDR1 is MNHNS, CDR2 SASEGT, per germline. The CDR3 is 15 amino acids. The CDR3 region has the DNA TGTGCCAGCGGGGACAATGGGGCGAGTACCGGGGAGCTGTTTTTT. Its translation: CASGDNGASTGELFF.

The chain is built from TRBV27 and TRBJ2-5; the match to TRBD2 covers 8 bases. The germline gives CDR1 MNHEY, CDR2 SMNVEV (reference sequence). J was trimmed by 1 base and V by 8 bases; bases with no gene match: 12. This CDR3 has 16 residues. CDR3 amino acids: CASSHGTSGPQETQYF. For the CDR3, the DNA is TGTGCCAGCTCGCATGGGACTAGTGGACCCCAAGAGACCCAGTACTTC.

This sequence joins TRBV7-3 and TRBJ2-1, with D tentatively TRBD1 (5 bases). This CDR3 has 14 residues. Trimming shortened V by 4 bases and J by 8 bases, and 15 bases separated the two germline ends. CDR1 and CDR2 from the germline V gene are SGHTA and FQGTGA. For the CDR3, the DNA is TGTGCCAGCAGCTCAGCCCAGGGTTTTCATGAGCAGTTCTTC. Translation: CASSSAQGFHEQFF.

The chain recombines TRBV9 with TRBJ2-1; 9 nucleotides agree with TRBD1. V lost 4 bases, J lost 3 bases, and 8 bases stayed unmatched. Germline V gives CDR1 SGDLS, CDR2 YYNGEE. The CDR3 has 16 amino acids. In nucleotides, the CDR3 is TGTGCCAGCAGCCCCACGGGACAGGGCATCTACAATGAGCAGTTCTTC. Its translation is CASSPTGQGIYNEQFF.

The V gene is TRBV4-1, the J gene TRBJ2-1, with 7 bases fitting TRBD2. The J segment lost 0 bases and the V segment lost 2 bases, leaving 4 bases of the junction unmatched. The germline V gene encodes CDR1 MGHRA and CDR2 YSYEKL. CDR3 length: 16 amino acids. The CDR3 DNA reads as TGCGCCAGCAGCCAAACTAGCGCCAGCTCCTACAATGAGCAGTTCTTC. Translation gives CASSQTSASSYNEQFF.

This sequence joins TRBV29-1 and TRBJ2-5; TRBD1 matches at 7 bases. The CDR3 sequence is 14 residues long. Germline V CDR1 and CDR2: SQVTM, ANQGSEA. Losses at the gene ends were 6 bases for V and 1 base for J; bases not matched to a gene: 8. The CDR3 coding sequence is TGCAGCGTAGGGACAGCCACCCTCCAAGAGACCCAGTACTTC. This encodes CSVGTATLQETQYF.

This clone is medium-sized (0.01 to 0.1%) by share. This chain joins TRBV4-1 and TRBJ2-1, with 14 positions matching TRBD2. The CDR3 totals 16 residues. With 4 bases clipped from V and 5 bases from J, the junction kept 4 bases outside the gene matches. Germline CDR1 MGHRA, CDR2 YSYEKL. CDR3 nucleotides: TGCGCCAGCAGCCCAGGACTAGCGGGAGGTAACAATGAGCAGTTCTTC. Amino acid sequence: CASSPGLAGGNNEQFF.

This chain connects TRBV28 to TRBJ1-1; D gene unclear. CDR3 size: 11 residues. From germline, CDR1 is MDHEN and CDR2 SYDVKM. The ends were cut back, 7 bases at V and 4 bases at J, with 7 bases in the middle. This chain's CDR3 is CASNIGTEAFF. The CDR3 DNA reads TGTGCCAGCAATATCGGCACTGAAGCTTTCTTT.

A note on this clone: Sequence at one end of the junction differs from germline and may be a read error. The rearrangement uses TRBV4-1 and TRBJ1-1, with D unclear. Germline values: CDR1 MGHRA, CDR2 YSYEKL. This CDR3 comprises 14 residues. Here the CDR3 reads CASSNGLPNAEAFF. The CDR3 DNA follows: TGCGCCAGCAGCAACGGACTTCCGAACGCTGAAGCTTTCTTT.

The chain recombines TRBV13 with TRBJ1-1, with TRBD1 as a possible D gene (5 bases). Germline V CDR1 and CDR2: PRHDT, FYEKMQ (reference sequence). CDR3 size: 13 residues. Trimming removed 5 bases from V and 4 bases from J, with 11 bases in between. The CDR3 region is CASSPGTPTEAFF. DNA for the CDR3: TGTGCCAGCAGCCCCGGGACGCCCACTGAAGCTTTCTTT.

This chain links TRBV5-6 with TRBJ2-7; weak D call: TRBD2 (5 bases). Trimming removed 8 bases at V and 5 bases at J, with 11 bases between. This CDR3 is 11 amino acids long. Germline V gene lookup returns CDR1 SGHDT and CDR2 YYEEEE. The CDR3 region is CASASMHEQYF. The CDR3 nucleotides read TGTGCCAGTGCTAGCATGCACGAGCAGTACTTC.

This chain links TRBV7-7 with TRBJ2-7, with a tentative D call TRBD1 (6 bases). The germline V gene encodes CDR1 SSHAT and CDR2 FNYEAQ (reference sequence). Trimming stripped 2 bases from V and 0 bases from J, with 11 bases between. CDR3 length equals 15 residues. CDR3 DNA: TGTGCCAGCAGCTTAAGCCAGGGGTCCTCCTACGAGCAGTACTTC. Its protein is CASSLSQGSSYEQYF.

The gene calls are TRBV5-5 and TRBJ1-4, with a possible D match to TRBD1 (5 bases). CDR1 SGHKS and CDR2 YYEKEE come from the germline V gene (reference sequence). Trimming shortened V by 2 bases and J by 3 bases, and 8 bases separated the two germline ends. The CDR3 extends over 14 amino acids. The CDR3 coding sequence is TGTGCCAGCAGCTTCAGGGTTTCTAATGAAAAACTGTTTTTT. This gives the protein CASSFRVSNEKLFF.

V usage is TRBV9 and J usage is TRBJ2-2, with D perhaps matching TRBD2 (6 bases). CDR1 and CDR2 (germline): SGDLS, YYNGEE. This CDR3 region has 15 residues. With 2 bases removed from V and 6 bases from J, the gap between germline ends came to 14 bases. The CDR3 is CASSVGGGSAGELFF. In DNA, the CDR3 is TGTGCCAGCAGCGTGGGGGGAGGAAGCGCCGGGGAGCTGTTTTTT.

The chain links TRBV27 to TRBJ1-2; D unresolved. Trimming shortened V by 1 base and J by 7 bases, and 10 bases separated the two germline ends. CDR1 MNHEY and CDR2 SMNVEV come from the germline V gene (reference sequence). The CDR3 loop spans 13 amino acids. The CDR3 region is CASSLYLGTGYTF. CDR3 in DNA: TGTGCCAGCAGTTTATATCTGGGTACTGGCTACACCTTC.

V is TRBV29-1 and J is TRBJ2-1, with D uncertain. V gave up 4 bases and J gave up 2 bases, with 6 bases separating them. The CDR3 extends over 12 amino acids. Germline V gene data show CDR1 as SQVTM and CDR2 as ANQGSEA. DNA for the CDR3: TGCAGCGTTGTTTTGGCCTACAATGAGCAGTTCTTC. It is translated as CSVVLAYNEQFF.